What follows are 5 T cell receptor beta chains derived from one specimen sequenced in a study of T cell changes during pregnancy in multiple sclerosis. Profiling relied on immunoSEQ multiplex PCR, and the TCRdb table lists in-frame clones only, not all of them. Of 40,000 to 50,000 clones listed, roughly 91% are singletons. This material consisted of CD4+ T cells from peripheral blood mononuclear cells, taken in the third trimester of pregnancy. These receptors were taken from a female donor with multiple sclerosis, enrolled in a pregnancy study.

This chain connects TRBV19 to TRBJ1-2, with D possibly being TRBD1 (5 bases). From germline, CDR1 is LNHDA and CDR2 SQIVND (reference sequence). V lost 3 bases to trimming and J lost 1 base, with 9 bases between them. The CDR3 spans 14 residues. CDR3 sequence (DNA): TGTGCCAGTAGTATTGGGGGGATTAACTATGGCTACACCTTC. It specifies CASSIGGINYGYTF.

The CDR3 DNA follows: TGTGCCAGCACAAACTTCTACACTGAAGCTTTCTTT. Translation gives CASTNFYTEAFF. The chain joins TRBV28 to TRBJ1-1, with D hard to call. The CDR3 consists of 12 residues. The germline gives CDR1 MDHEN, CDR2 SYDVKM. The V end was cut by 7 bases, the J end by 3 bases, with 9 bases between.

This chain uses TRBV9 with TRBJ2-1; TRBD1 agrees at 10 bases. The CDR3 consists of 15 residues. Germline-derived CDR1 and CDR2 are SGDLS and YYNGEE. Unmatched junction bases numbered 10, after V lost 4 bases and J lost 9 bases. CDR3 residues: CASSPWGQGISEQFF. The CDR3 coding sequence is TGTGCCAGCAGCCCTTGGGGACAGGGGATAAGTGAGCAGTTCTTC.

V and J are TRBV7-7 and TRBJ1-1, with a possible D match to TRBD1 (6 bases). Per the germline V gene, CDR1 is SSHAT and CDR2 is FNYEAQ (reference sequence). The V end lost 2 bases, the J end lost 5 bases, and 21 bases lay between the germline ends. This CDR3 comprises 17 residues. The CDR3 bases are TGTGCCAGCAGCTTATCCCTGAGGGGGAGGGGAGAAACTGAAGCTTTCTTT. Translated, it gives CASSLSLRGRGETEAFF.

This chain joins TRBV4-3 and TRBJ2-7; D is possibly TRBD2 (5 bases). Trimming stripped 3 bases from V and 6 bases from J, with 18 bases between. The V gene's germline CDR1 is LGHNA and CDR2 YSLEER. CDR3 size: 15 residues. The CDR3 coding sequence is TGCGCCAGCAGCCAGACGCGGGCTGGAGCGCGCGAGCAGTACTTC. Its protein is CASSQTRAGAREQYF.